This T cell receptor beta chain is drawn from a study of vaccination and CD4 T cells after COVID-19. Study-level information: Each control was exposed to a CEFX pool, an HIV-1 Nef pool, or no peptide at all.

Indicated treatment: approximately nine-day PBMC culture with coronavirus spike peptide pools or control peptides (ViraFEST assay). The CDR3 consists of 15 residues. The V end was cut by 1 base, the J end by 0 bases, with 9 bases between. Per the germline V gene, CDR1 is SGHTA and CDR2 is FQGTGA. Oncomine TCR Beta short-read sequencing was applied to DNA from cultured CD4+ T cells. MiXCR, applied by TCRdb to the PCR reads, yields one record per CDR3 protein. The table records approximately 20,000 distinct CDR3 sequences, around 52% of them present only once. As for this clonotype: Its matching antigen is unknown.

This clonotype was obtained from a human donor who had recovered from COVID-19. Sequencing used CD4+ T cells from blood, cultured in vitro. This chain links TRBV7-3 with TRBJ1-1; D is ambiguous. CDR3 residues: CASSLMVTLNTEAFF. The CDR3 DNA reads as TGTGCCAGCAGCTTAATGGTCACATTGAACACTGAAGCTTTCTTT.